Included here is one T cell receptor (beta chain) sequence, with context. Its specificity is unknown. TCRdb's copy holds only in-frame clones and misses some; the assay was immunoSEQ multiplex PCR. Of hundreds of thousands of clones listed, more than 95% were seen once; the top ten hold around 0.057%. This sample is drawn from a study of shared clonotypes between healthy human individuals. Notes on the study in general: The study found about 5% of naive CD4 clonotypes shared across several donors.

This CDR3 has 15 residues. Germline loops: CDR1 PRHDT, CDR2 FYEKMQ (reference sequence). V lost 5 bases to trimming and J lost 3 bases, with 16 bases between them. Donors were healthy HIV-negative adults without recently reported acute infections or vaccinations. Naive CD4+ cells were CD45RA-selected; the remaining cells were memory. The chain is built from TRBV13 and TRBJ1-1; D call uncertain. The sequence was collected from a young woman in good health. Sequencing input: naive CD4+ T cells sorted from blood. Subset meaning: CD45RA+ positively selected. The CDR3 spells CASSPPRPGDTEAFF. The CDR3 DNA reads TGTGCCAGCAGCCCCCCTCGTCCTGGGGACACTGAAGCTTTCTTT.